A selection of T cell receptor beta chains follows, all from one sample in a study of OX40 agonist ivuxolimab in advanced cancers. Measured with immunoSEQ multiplex PCR; TCRdb has only the in-frame clones, and not every one. The repertoire holds about 60,000 clones, with just under 85% as singletons. Sample: CD4+ or CD8+ T cells sorted from blood, taken in a trial of the OX40 agonist ivuxolimab. The origin of the receptors is an adult with an advanced solid tumor such as melanoma, head and neck, liver or kidney cancer. Both conserved end residues are part of each CDR3. D genes are given only for firm matches. Some rows have no size entry. The others give once, few or many, or a class for an expanded clone.

J gene	D gene	CDR3 length	V gene	clone size	CDR3 DNA	CDR3 protein
TRBJ2-7	TRBD2	17	TRBV5-1	few	TGCGCCAGCAGCTTTGGACTAGCGGGAGGAACATCCTACGAGCAGTACTTC	CASSFGLAGGTSYEQYF
TRBJ2-5	TRBD2	14	TRBV5-6	-	TGTGCCAGCAGCCCTATGGGACTACAAGAGACCCAGTACTTC	CASSPMGLQETQYF
TRBJ2-5	-	13	TRBV30	-	TGTGCCTGGAGTGTACTAGGCATAGAGACCCAGTACTTC	CAWSVLGIETQYF
TRBJ1-5	-	14	TRBV29-1	-	TGCAGCGTTGCAGTTCAGAATAGCAATCAGCCCCAGCATTTT	CSVAVQNSNQPQHF
TRBJ1-1	-	13	TRBV4-1	-	TGCGCCAGCAGCCAAGTATATGAGGGACGTGCTTTCTTT	CASSQVYEGRAFF
TRBJ2-1	TRBD1	16	TRBV4-2	few	TGTGCCAGCAGCCATCCCGGGACAGGGGGCATAAATGAGCAGTTCTTC	CASSHPGTGGINEQFF
TRBJ1-6	TRBD1	15	TRBV6-5	few	TGTGCCAGCAGTTACACGACAGGGGATAATTCACCCCTCCACTTT	CASSYTTGDNSPLHF
TRBJ2-5	-	13	TRBV7-6	-	TGTGCCAGCAGCCCGGACCCCCAAGAGACCCAGTACTTC	CASSPDPQETQYF
TRBJ2-2	-	13	TRBV5-5	-	TGTGCCAGCAGCTTTGAGGGGGCCGGGGAGCTGTTTTTT	CASSFEGAGELFF
TRBJ1-2	-	10	TRBV2	-	TGTGCCAGCAGTGAATACGGTTCTTCCTTC	CASSEYGSSF
TRBJ1-2	-	14	TRBV10-2	-	TGCGCCAGCAGCCCAACCGGGACCATCTATGGCTACACCTTC	CASSPTGTIYGYTF
TRBJ2-3	TRBD2	14	TRBV7-3	-	TGTGCCAGCAGCCGCGGGGCGGGGGAGGATACGCAGTATTTT	CASSRGAGEDTQYF
TRBJ1-1	-	13	TRBV5-1	-	TGCGCCAGCAGCTTGGACAGGAACACTGAAGCTTTCTTT	CASSLDRNTEAFF
TRBJ2-7	TRBD1	11	TRBV18	-	TGTGCCAGCTCACCACGGACAGGGTTATACTTC	CASSPRTGLYF
TRBJ2-7	-	14	TRBV6-6	few	TGTGCCGGGTACAAGGGAGACCCCCTCGGCGAGCAGTACTTC	CAGYKGDPLGEQYF
TRBJ1-6	TRBD1	15	TRBV6-5	-	TGTGCCAGCAGTTACTCGGGGACAGGGGTTTCACCCCTCCACTTT	CASSYSGTGVSPLHF
TRBJ2-2	TRBD2	21	TRBV19	-	TGTGCCAGTATCAATACCTTATTATACCAGCGGGGGGTCGGAGACACCGGGGAGCTGTTTTTT	CASINTLLYQRGVGDTGELFF
TRBJ2-7	TRBD2	14	TRBV5-1	-	TGCGCCAGCAGCTTGGGGCGGGAGGGCGCCGAGCAGTACTTC	CASSLGREGAEQYF
TRBJ1-2	-	14	TRBV7-2	once	TGTGCCAGCAGCTTAGCGACACAAGCCTATGGCTACACCTTC	CASSLATQAYGYTF
TRBJ2-1	TRBD2	17	TRBV7-9	once	TGTGCCAGCAGCTTACGGAAGCCTAGCGGGAGTTACAATGAGCAGTTCTTC	CASSLRKPSGSYNEQFF
TRBJ2-5	-	12	TRBV10-3	few	TGTGCCATCAGTGAGTTCCAAGAGACCCAGTACTTC	CAISEFQETQYF
TRBJ2-5	-	14	TRBV27	-	TGTGCCAGCAGTTGGGGGACAAATCAAGAGACCCAGTACTTC	CASSWGTNQETQYF
TRBJ1-2	-	11	TRBV6-5	once	TGTGCCAGCAGTTTGGGAAGAGGCTACACCTTC	CASSLGRGYTF
TRBJ2-5	-	15	TRBV10-3	-	TGTGCCATGAGTGAGGGGGGGATAAGCGGTGAGACCCAGTACTTC	CAMSEGGISGETQYF
TRBJ2-7	TRBD1	14	TRBV30	-	TGTGCCTGGAGTTCGGGACAGGGGGCAGGCGAGCAGTACTTC	CAWSSGQGAGEQYF
TRBJ2-7	-	14	TRBV23-1	-	TGCGCCAGCAGTCACAGGACCAGCTCCTACGAGCAGTACTTC	CASSHRTSSYEQYF
TRBJ2-1	TRBD2	17	TRBV7-6	-	TGTGCCAGCAGTTCCCGAGCGGGGGGGAGCTCCTACAATGAGCAGTTCTTC	CASSSRAGGSSYNEQFF
TRBJ1-1	TRBD1	15	TRBV27	-	TGTGCCAGCAGTCCACTACAGGGGGTGAACACTGAAGCTTTCTTT	CASSPLQGVNTEAFF
TRBJ2-7	-	13	TRBV29-1	-	TGCAGCGTTGATTTCGGCAGGGCTCGCGAGCAGTACTTC	CSVDFGRAREQYF
TRBJ1-2	-	14	TRBV7-9	once	TGTGCCAGCAGCTTAGCGCCAAGTAACTATGGCTACACCTTC	CASSLAPSNYGYTF
TRBJ2-1	TRBD2	16	TRBV2	-	TGTGCCAGCAGTGGGGCTAGCGGGAGGGCCTTAAATGAGCAGTTCTTC	CASSGASGRALNEQFF
TRBJ2-1	-	17	TRBV27	-	TGTGCCAGCAGTTTACGGCCACCTATCTACTCCTACAATGAGCAGTTCTTC	CASSLRPPIYSYNEQFF
TRBJ2-7	-	14	TRBV7-3	-	TGTGCCAGCAGCTTAACGGGAGGCTCCTACGAGCAGTACTTC	CASSLTGGSYEQYF
TRBJ2-3	TRBD2	17	TRBV4-2	-	TGTGCCAGCAGCCAAGAAGACCCCGGGACTAGCGGAGATACGCAGTATTTT	CASSQEDPGTSGDTQYF
TRBJ2-7	-	15	TRBV19	-	TGTGCCAGTAGCCTCGGGTGGACTGCCCTGACCGAGCAGTACTTC	CASSLGWTALTEQYF
TRBJ1-2	-	14	TRBV5-4	-	TGTGCCAGCAGCTTGAGGGGGGCCTGGGGGTACTACACCTTC	CASSLRGAWGYYTF
TRBJ1-1	TRBD1	14	TRBV30	few	TGTGCCTGGACCCCGGGACAGGGGAACACTGAAGCTTTCTTT	CAWTPGQGNTEAFF
TRBJ1-1	TRBD1	15	TRBV6-1	-	TGTGCCAGCAGTGAAAGGACAGGGGGGAACACTGAAGCTTTCTTT	CASSERTGGNTEAFF
TRBJ1-3	-	15	TRBV9	-	TGTGCCAGCAGCCCAAGTTGGGGCTCTGGAAACACCATATATTTT	CASSPSWGSGNTIYF
TRBJ2-1	-	16	TRBV18	-	TGTGCCAGCTCACCACCCCAGCGGAGCTCCTACAATGAGCAGTTCTTC	CASSPPQRSSYNEQFF
TRBJ1-3	-	15	TRBV18	-	TGTGCCAGCTCACTTCAGGCTGAAACTGGAAACACCATATATTTT	CASSLQAETGNTIYF
TRBJ2-3	-	12	TRBV27	-	TGTGCCAGCAGTTTATCCCCAGATACGCAGTATTTT	CASSLSPDTQYF
TRBJ1-2	TRBD1	17	TRBV9	-	TGTGCCAGCAGCGTAGAGGGACAGGGCCCTCTGGTTTATGGCTACACCTTC	CASSVEGQGPLVYGYTF
TRBJ2-1	TRBD1	17	TRBV18	-	TGTGCCAGCTCACCTCTCGAGAGGGGACAGGGAGCGAATGAGCAGTTCTTC	CASSPLERGQGANEQFF
TRBJ2-7	-	14	TRBV5-4	-	TGTGCCAGCAGGTTCTTGGATAGTCCGGGGGAGCAGTACTTC	CASRFLDSPGEQYF
TRBJ1-4	TRBD1	15	TRBV30	-	TGTGCCTGTCCCCTCACAGGGGTAACTAATGAAAAACTGTTTTTT	CACPLTGVTNEKLFF
TRBJ2-5	-	11	TRBV20-1	-	TGCAGTGCTGCCGTCACAGAGACCCAGTACTTC	CSAAVTETQYF
TRBJ2-7	-	11	TRBV25-1	-	TGTGCCAGCAGTGCCTTCTACGAGCAGTACTTC	CASSAFYEQYF
TRBJ1-4	TRBD1	15	TRBV5-4	-	TGTGCCAGCAGCTTTCCGGGACAGGGACATGAAAAACTGTTTTTT	CASSFPGQGHEKLFF
TRBJ1-1	-	15	TRBV7-3	-	TGTGCCAGCAGCTTAATGGGGCAGGGGACCACTGAAGCTTTCTTT	CASSLMGQGTTEAFF
TRBJ2-6	-	13	TRBV19	-	TGTGCCAGTAGTATTCGGCCGGCCAACGTCCTGACTTTC	CASSIRPANVLTF
TRBJ2-3	TRBD1	16	TRBV5-4	-	TGTGCCAGCAGCTTAGGGCCGGGACAGGGGACAGATACGCAGTATTTT	CASSLGPGQGTDTQYF
TRBJ2-7	-	14	TRBV11-3	-	TGTGCCAGCAGCCCAGGGGGCGGGAGCTTCGAGCAGTACTTC	CASSPGGGSFEQYF
TRBJ1-1	-	13	TRBV4-1	-	TGCGCCAGCAGCCAAGTACGAGGGATTGAAGCTTTCTTT	CASSQVRGIEAFF
TRBJ2-6	TRBD1	16	TRBV19	-	TGTGCCAGTATGAGGGGACAGCTCTCTGGGGCCAACGTCCTGACTTTC	CASMRGQLSGANVLTF
TRBJ1-2	TRBD1	14	TRBV30	-	TGTGCCTGGAGTTTCGGACAGGAGGTTTATGGCTACACCTTC	CAWSFGQEVYGYTF
TRBJ2-5	TRBD2	15	TRBV5-4	-	TGTGCCAGCAGCCTGGACCCAGCGGGGGAAGAGACCCAGTACTTC	CASSLDPAGEETQYF